These 25 T cell receptor beta chains originate from one sample sequenced in a study of CD8 T cells in ankylosing spondylitis. TCRdb itself ran the 5' RACE reads through MiXCR, one entry per CDR3 protein. The table shows 250,000 to 400,000 distinct CDR3 sequences, with roughly 10% occurring only once. The sample comprised blood, either unsorted or a sorted T cell fraction (not recorded which). These receptors all come from a female donor with ankylosing spondylitis or in good health (not recorded which).

This clonotype was counted many times. V usage is TRBV12-3 or TRBV12-4 and J usage is TRBJ2-7, with D tentatively TRBD2 (5 bases). The CDR3 spans 13 residues. V lost 5 bases and J lost 3, with 11 bases in between. DNA for the CDR3: TGTGCCAGCAGTCCCGGACTCGGCTACGAGCAGTACTTC. Its protein product is CASSPGLGYEQYF.

At least ten counts were recorded for this clonotype. The rearrangement joins TRBV5-1 to TRBJ2-1; TRBD2 agrees at 15 bases. Germline CDR1 is SGHRS and CDR2 is YFSETQ. CDR3 length: 18 residues. The junction had 3 bases not matched to a gene; V was cut back by 0 bases and J by 2 bases. The CDR3 coding sequence is TGCGCCAGCAGCTTGGCGGGACTAGCGGGGGGCCCCTACAATGAGCAGTTCTTC. Its protein is CASSLAGLAGGPYNEQFF.

CDR3 in amino acids: CASSMGATEAFF. The CDR3 DNA reads as TGCGCCAGCAGCATGGGCGCCACTGAAGCTTTCTTT. The chain has TRBV5-1 and TRBJ1-1; D is unresolved. This CDR3 region has 12 residues. Germline V gene sequence: CDR1 SGHRS, CDR2 YFSETQ. Trimming removed 4 bases from V and 4 bases from J, with 8 bases in between.

This clonotype was seen repeatedly, ten times or more. The V gene is TRBV15, the J gene TRBJ2-3; 8 positions agree with TRBD1. The CDR3 covers 14 residues. Germline CDR1 and CDR2: LNHNV and YYDKDF (reference sequence). V shed 7 bases, J shed 2 bases, and the junction held 5 bases outside the gene matches. CDR3 protein: CATKQGVSTDTQYF. The CDR3 bases are TGTGCCACCAAACAGGGGGTCTCCACAGATACGCAGTATTTT.

Many counts were recorded for this clonotype. The gene calls are TRBV5-6 and TRBJ2-1; D uncertain. Germline V CDR1 and CDR2: SGHDT, YYEEEE. Trimming stripped 0 bases from V and 10 bases from J, with 8 bases between. The CDR3 spans 12 residues. CDR3 sequence: CASSLVPAEQFF. CDR3 nucleotides: TGTGCCAGCAGCTTGGTCCCGGCAGAGCAGTTCTTC.

This clonotype appeared many times. The chain recombines TRBV20-1 with TRBJ1-1; no reliable D call. Germline V gives CDR1 DFQATT, CDR2 SNEGSKA (reference sequence). V lost 6 bases to trimming and J lost 5 bases, with 13 bases between them. CDR3 length: 12 amino acids. CDR3 amino acids: CSAEAVGTEAFF. The CDR3 DNA is TGCAGTGCCGAGGCCGTGGGGACTGAAGCTTTCTTT.

This clonotype showed up many times. The V and J genes are TRBV28 and TRBJ2-1, with D possibly TRBD2 on 6 matching bases. The V and J ends lost 2 bases and 9 bases respectively, with 8 bases between them. From germline, CDR1 is MDHEN and CDR2 SYDVKM. The CDR3 covers 12 residues. The CDR3 bases are TGTGCCAGCAGTTTAGTGGGGGGTGAGCAGTTCTTC. The encoded protein is CASSLVGGEQFF.

This clonotype came up many times. This chain links TRBV12-3 or TRBV12-4 with TRBJ1-4; no clear D. Trimming left V 6 bases short and J 8 bases short, with 13 bases between. This CDR3 region has 13 residues. The chain's CDR3 is CASRIGPEEKLFF. DNA of the CDR3: TGTGCCAGCAGGATAGGCCCTGAGGAAAAACTGTTTTTT.

This clonotype was found a few times. The chain employs TRBV23-1 and TRBJ2-2; D is unresolved. TRBV23-1 is filed as an ORF, its function uncertain. This CDR3 is 14 amino acids long. Trimming removed 3 bases at V and 8 bases at J, with 13 bases between. Written as DNA, the CDR3 is TGCGCCAGCAGTCATTGGATCCGTGGAGGGGAGCTGTTTTTT. It translates to CASSHWIRGGELFF.

The chain is built from TRBV4-3 and TRBJ2-7; perhaps TRBD2 as D (5 bases). V gave up 1 base and J gave up 4 bases, with 8 bases separating them. This CDR3 has 13 amino acids. The V gene's germline CDR1 is LGHNA and CDR2 YSLEER. The CDR3 here is CASSQAPGYEQYF. The CDR3 DNA follows: TGCGCCAGCAGCCAAGCGCCGGGATACGAGCAGTACTTC.

This clonotype occurred once. The CDR3 reads CAWSLGLAGRETQYF. The DNA of the CDR3 is TGTGCCTGGAGTTTGGGACTAGCGGGGCGAGAGACCCAGTACTTC. The chain is built from TRBV30 and TRBJ2-5; TRBD2 matches 13 bases. The CDR3 runs 15 residues. Germline CDR1 reads GTSNPN; CDR2 reads SVGIG (reference sequence). Germline trimming cut 2 bases from V and 4 bases from J; bases unmatched to any gene: 4.

This clonotype has a handful of counts. CDR3 amino acids: CASRDRGIQETQYF. The CDR3 bases are TGCGCCAGCAGGGACAGGGGGATCCAAGAGACCCAGTACTTC. This chain uses TRBV5-1 with TRBJ2-5, with 10 bases fitting TRBD1. J lost 1 base, V lost 5 bases, and 2 bases had no gene match. This CDR3 region has 14 residues. Germline CDR1 reads SGHRS; CDR2 reads YFSETQ.

In its sample, this clonotype was seen many times. CDR3 coding DNA: TGTGCCAGCAGCGTATTGGCAGGGCCAGTCAACACCGGGGAGCTGTTTTTT. Protein sequence: CASSVLAGPVNTGELFF. The chain employs TRBV9 and TRBJ2-2, with D perhaps TRBD1 (5 bases). In germline, CDR1 is SGDLS, CDR2 YYNGEE. CDR3 length: 17 amino acids. Trimming removed 1 base from V and 2 bases from J, with 15 bases in between. Full variable domain (rest looked up from reference TRBV9 and TRBJ2-2): DSGVTQTPKHLITATGQRVTLRCSPRSGDLSVYWYQQSLDQGLQFLIQYYNGEERAKGNILERFSAQQFPDLHSELNLSSLELGDSALYFCASSVLAGPVNTGELFFGEGSRLTVL.

This clonotype was seen more than once but under ten times. This CDR3 is CASSQERMAEQFF. DNA of the CDR3: TGTGCCAGCAGCCAAGAACGGATGGCAGAGCAGTTCTTC. The chain has TRBV3-1 and TRBJ2-1, with D unresolved. The length of the CDR3 is 13 residues. Germline V gene sequence: CDR1 LGHDT, CDR2 YNNKEL (reference sequence). V lost 0 bases and J 10 bases, leaving 10 bases between the germline ends.

This clonotype was counted many times. This sequence joins TRBV4-1 and TRBJ2-5, with D possibly matching TRBD2 (7 bases). Germline assignment: CDR1 MGHRA and CDR2 YSYEKL. Trimming removed 5 bases from V and 2 bases from J, with 15 bases in between. This CDR3 comprises 15 residues. The CDR3 sequence is CASSGGGGLQETQYF. The DNA for the CDR3 is TGCGCCAGCAGCGGCGGCGGGGGCCTACAAGAGACCCAGTACTTC.

This clonotype came up a few times. V and J are TRBV7-2 and TRBJ2-5, with 8 bases matching TRBD1. The CDR3 runs 16 residues. CDR1 and CDR2 from the germline V gene are SGHTA and FQGNSA. Trimming removed 5 bases from V and 3 bases from J; junction bases left unmatched: 11. The CDR3 nucleotides are TGTGCCAGCAGCCCTCGGACAGGGACGGTGAAAGAGACCCAGTACTTC. Translating it yields CASSPRTGTVKETQYF.

The table lists this clonotype with many counts. V and J are TRBV28 and TRBJ2-7; 15 nucleotides align to TRBD2. The CDR3 extends over 16 amino acids. Trimming cost V 6 bases and J 7 bases; bases outside gene matches: 10. Germline V gives CDR1 MDHEN, CDR2 SYDVKM. CDR3 DNA: TGTGCCAGCAGACAACCGGGACTAGCGGGAGGTAAAGAGCAGTACTTC. Amino acids: CASRQPGLAGGKEQYF.

This clonotype appeared many times. The gene calls are TRBV20-1 and TRBJ1-4; the D gene is possibly TRBD1 (6 bases). Germline V gives CDR1 DFQATT, CDR2 SNEGSKA (reference sequence). The CDR3 is 12 amino acids. CDR3 region: CSPRQEGEKLFF. In nucleotides, the CDR3 is TGCAGCCCGAGACAGGAGGGTGAAAAACTGTTTTTT.

This clonotype was detected many times. J is TRBJ1-5 and V is TRBV5-1; TRBD1 might be the D (5 bases). The CDR3 has 15 residues. Germline V gives CDR1 SGHRS, CDR2 YFSETQ. Trimming took off 4 bases at V and 3 bases at J, with 14 bases between the two ends. DNA of the CDR3: TGCGCCAGCAGCGCCGAGGGACGGCTCAATCAGCCCCAGCATTTT. Amino acid sequence: CASSAEGRLNQPQHF.

There are many counts of this clonotype. The chain is built from TRBV20-1 and TRBJ2-1, with D possibly TRBD1 on 5 matching bases. Trimming removed 8 bases at V and 7 bases at J, with 21 bases between. Germline V lookup: CDR1 DFQATT, CDR2 SNEGSKA (reference sequence). This CDR3 has 14 residues. The CDR3 DNA sequence: TGCAGTACTTGGGGCGAGATGGTGTCTAATGAGCAGTTCTTC. This sequence encodes CSTWGEMVSNEQFF.

This clonotype was found many times. DNA of the CDR3: TGTGCCAGCAGCGCGACTAGCTCCGGGGAGCTGTTTTTT. It specifies CASSATSSGELFF. The J gene is TRBJ2-2, the V gene TRBV3-1; 7 bases are shared with TRBD2. Germline lookup yields CDR1 LGHDT and CDR2 YNNKEL (reference sequence). The V gene end was trimmed by 5 bases and the J gene end by 6 bases; junction bases not matched to a gene: 3. This CDR3 region has 13 residues.

This rearrangement joins TRBV5-1 to TRBJ1-6; D ambiguous. V was pared by 4 bases and J by 7 bases, with 6 bases between. The CDR3 has 12 residues. Looked up from germline, CDR1 is SGHRS and CDR2 is YFSETQ. The CDR3 DNA reads TGCGCCAGCAGCGTCGGGAATTCACCCCTCCACTTT. Protein product: CASSVGNSPLHF.

This clonotype was detected ten times or more. The chain joins TRBV10-3 to TRBJ1-5, with D possibly TRBD1 on 6 matching bases. The germline V and J ends were trimmed by 2 bases and 4 bases, with 9 bases remaining between them. Germline CDR1 is ENHRY and CDR2 is SYGVKD. The CDR3 has 14 residues. CDR3 sequence reads: CAISELQGNQPQHF. As DNA, the CDR3 is TGTGCCATCAGTGAGCTACAGGGTAATCAGCCCCAGCATTTT.

At least ten counts were recorded for this clonotype. The chain has TRBV5-1 and TRBJ2-3; D is ambiguous. The CDR3 loop spans 14 amino acids. The V gene lost 5 bases and the J gene lost 0 bases, with 10 bases spanning the gap. Germline values: CDR1 SGHRS, CDR2 YFSETQ. DNA for the CDR3: TGCGCCAGCAGGAACATGATCAGCACAGATACGCAGTATTTT. This translates into CASRNMISTDTQYF.

The table lists this clonotype with many counts. The J gene is TRBJ2-4, the V gene TRBV20-1; 11 bases are shared with TRBD1. Germline lookup yields CDR1 DFQATT and CDR2 SNEGSKA (reference sequence). Trimming at V came to 6 bases and at J to 6 bases, leaving 10 bases not matched to a gene. This CDR3 spans 15 amino acids. This CDR3 is CSADGTGGRRNIQYF. CDR3 DNA: TGCAGTGCCGACGGGACAGGGGGAAGGCGAAACATTCAGTACTTC.